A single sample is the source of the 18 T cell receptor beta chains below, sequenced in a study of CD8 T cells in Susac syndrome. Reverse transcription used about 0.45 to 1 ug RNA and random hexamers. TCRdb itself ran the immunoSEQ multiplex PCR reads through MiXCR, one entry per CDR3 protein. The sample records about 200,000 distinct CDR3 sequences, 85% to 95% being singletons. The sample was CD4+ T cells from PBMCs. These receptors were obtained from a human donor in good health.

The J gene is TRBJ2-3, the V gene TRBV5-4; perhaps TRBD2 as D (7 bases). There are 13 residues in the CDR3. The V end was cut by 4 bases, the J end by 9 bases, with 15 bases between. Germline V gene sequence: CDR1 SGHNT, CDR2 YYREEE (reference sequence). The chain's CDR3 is CASSPVAGATQYF. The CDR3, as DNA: TGTGCCAGCAGCCCGGTGGCGGGGGCGACGCAGTATTTT.

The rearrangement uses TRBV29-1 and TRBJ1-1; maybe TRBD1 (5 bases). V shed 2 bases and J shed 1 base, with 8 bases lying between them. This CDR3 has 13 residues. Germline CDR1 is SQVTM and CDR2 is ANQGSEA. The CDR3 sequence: CSVEWGGNTEAFF. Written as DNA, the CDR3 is TGCAGCGTTGAATGGGGCGGGAACACTGAAGCTTTCTTT.

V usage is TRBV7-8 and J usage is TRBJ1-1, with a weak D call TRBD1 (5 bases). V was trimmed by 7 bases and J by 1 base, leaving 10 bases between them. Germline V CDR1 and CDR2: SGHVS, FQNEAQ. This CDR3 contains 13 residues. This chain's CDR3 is CASKGRGNTEAFF. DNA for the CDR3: TGTGCCAGCAAGGGGCGAGGGAACACTGAAGCTTTCTTT.

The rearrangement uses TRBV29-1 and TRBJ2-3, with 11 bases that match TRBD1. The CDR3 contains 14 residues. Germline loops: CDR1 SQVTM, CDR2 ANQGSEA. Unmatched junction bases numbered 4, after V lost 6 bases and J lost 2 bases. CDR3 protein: CSVGQGATTDTQYF. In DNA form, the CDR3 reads TGCAGCGTAGGACAGGGGGCGACCACAGATACGCAGTATTTT.

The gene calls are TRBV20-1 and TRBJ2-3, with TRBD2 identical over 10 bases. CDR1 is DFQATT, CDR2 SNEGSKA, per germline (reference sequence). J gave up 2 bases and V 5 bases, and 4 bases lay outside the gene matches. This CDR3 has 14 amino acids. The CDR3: CSAGGTSVTDTQYF. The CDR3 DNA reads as TGCAGTGCTGGGGGGACTAGCGTCACAGATACGCAGTATTTT.

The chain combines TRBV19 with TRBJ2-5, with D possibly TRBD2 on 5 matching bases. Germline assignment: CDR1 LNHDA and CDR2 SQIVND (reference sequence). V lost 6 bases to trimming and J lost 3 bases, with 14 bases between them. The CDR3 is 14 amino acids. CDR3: CASRRVSVEETQYF. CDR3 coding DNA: TGTGCCAGTAGGCGGGTCTCTGTAGAAGAGACCCAGTACTTC.

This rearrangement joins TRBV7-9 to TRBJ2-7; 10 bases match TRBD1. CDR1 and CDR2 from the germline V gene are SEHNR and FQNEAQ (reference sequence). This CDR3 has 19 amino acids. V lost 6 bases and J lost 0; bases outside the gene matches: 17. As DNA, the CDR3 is TGTGCCAGCAGTCCCGACAGGGGGCAATACGGGAGCCGCTCCTACGAGCAGTACGTC. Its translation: CASSPDRGQYGSRSYEQYV.

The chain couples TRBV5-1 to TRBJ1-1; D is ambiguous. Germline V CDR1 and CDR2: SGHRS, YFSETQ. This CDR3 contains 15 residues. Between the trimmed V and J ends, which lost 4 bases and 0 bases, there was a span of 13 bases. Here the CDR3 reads CASSLGGVVNTEAFF. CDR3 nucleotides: TGCGCCAGCAGCCTAGGTGGGGTGGTGAACACTGAAGCTTTCTTT.

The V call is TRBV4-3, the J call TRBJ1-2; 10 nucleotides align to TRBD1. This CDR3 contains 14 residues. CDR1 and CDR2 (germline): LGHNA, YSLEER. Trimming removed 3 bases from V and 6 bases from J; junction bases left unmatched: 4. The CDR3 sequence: CASSHGTGVNGYTF. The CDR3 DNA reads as TGCGCCAGCAGCCACGGGACAGGGGTGAATGGCTACACCTTC.

The CDR3 DNA is TGTGCCAGCGGGGACCTCTCTGGGGCCAACGTCCTGACTTTC. Translation: CASGDLSGANVLTF. This chain joins TRBV7-9 and TRBJ2-6; either TRBD1 or TRBD2 may fit D (5 bases each). V shed 8 bases and J shed 0 bases, with 8 bases lying between them. There are 14 residues in the CDR3. The germline gives CDR1 SEHNR, CDR2 FQNEAQ (reference sequence). Combining the CDR3 with reference TRBV7-9 and TRBJ2-6 gives the whole variable domain DTGVSQNPRHKITKRGQNVTFRCDPISEHNRLYWYRQTLGQGPEFLTYFQNEAQLEKSRLLSDRFSAERPKGSFSTLEIQRTEQGDSAMYLCASGDLSGANVLTFGAGSRLTVL.

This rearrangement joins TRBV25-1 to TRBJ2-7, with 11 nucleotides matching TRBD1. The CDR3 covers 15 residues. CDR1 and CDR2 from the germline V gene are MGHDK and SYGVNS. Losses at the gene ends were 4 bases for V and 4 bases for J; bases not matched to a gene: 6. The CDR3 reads CASSVPGQGVYEQYF. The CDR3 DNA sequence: TGTGCCAGCAGTGTCCCGGGACAGGGGGTGTACGAGCAGTACTTC.

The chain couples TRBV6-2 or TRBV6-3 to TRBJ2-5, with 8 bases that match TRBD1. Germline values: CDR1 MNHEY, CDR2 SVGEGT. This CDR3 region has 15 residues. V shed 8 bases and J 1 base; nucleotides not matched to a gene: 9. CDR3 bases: TGTGCCAGCTCGAAGACGGACAGGGTCCAAGAGACCCAGTACTTC. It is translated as CASSKTDRVQETQYF.

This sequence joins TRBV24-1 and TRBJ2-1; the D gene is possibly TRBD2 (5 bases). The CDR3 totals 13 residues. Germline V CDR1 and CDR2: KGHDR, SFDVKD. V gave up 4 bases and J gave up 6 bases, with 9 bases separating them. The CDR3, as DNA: TGTGCCACCAGTGAAACCACTAGCAATGAGCAGTTCTTC. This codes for CATSETTSNEQFF.

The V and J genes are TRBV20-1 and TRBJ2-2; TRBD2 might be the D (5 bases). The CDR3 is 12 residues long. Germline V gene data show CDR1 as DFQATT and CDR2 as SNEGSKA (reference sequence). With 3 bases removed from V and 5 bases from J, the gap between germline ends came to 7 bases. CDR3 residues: CSASSGTGELFF. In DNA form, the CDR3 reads TGCAGTGCTAGTTCGGGAACCGGGGAGCTGTTTTTT.

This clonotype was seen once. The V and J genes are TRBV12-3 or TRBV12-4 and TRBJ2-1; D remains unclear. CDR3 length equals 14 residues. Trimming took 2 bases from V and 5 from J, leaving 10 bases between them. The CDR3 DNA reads TGTGCCAGCAGTTTATTCGGCTCGAACAATGAGCAGTTCTTC. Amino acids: CASSLFGSNNEQFF.

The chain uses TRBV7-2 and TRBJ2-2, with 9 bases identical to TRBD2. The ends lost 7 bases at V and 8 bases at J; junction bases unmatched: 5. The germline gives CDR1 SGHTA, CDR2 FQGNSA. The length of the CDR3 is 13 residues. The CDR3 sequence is CASTLSGGGELFF. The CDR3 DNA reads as TGTGCCAGCACCCTTAGCGGGGGAGGGGAGCTGTTTTTT.

The CDR3 DNA reads TGCGCCAGCAGCACGGGACAGGGGGCCTTTGAGCAGTTCTTC. Protein product: CASSTGQGAFEQFF. The chain employs TRBV5-1 and TRBJ2-1; TRBD1 aligns across 12 bases. The CDR3 is 14 amino acids. Trimming took 4 bases from V and 9 from J; bases not matched to a gene: 5. CDR1 is SGHRS and CDR2 is YFSETQ in the germline V gene.

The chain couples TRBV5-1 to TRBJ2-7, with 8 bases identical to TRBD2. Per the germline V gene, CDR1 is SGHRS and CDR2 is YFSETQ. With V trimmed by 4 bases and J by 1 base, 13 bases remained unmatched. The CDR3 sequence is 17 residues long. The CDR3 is CASSPMTSVESSYEQYF. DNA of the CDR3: TGCGCCAGCAGCCCGATGACTAGCGTGGAATCATCCTACGAGCAGTACTTC.